The text below deals with one T cell receptor (beta chain). This CDR3 is built from 14 residues. Trimming pared 5 bases from V and 1 base from J, leaving 10 bases between. Methods used by the authors: Reference gene primer amplification in the assay estimated nucleated cell counts. The protocol was immunoSEQ multiplex PCR, while the TCRdb copy is restricted to in-frame clones and leaves out a portion. V and J calls and clone size follow that table, whereas D and trimming were derived from the DNA. Here the sample spans 62,000 or so clones, approximately 86% being singletons. The data originate from a study of blood T cell repertoires in COVID-19. For the study at large: Researchers got acute and convalescent COVID-19 samples from the United States, Italy and Spain.

Sequencing was done on a sample of peripheral blood. J is TRBJ1-3 and V is TRBV5-3; no clear D. TRBV5-3 is known as an ORF, though its function is uncertain. This sequence originates from a woman aged 60-75 years with acute or convalescent COVID-19. CDR3 nucleotide sequence: TGTGCCAGAAGACTTGGTCCATCTGGAAACACCATATATTTT. It is translated as CARRLGPSGNTIYF.